This section outlines one T cell receptor (beta chain) sequence together with its context. Its specificity is unknown. Sequencing followed a ViraFEST assay step that expanded antigen-specific CD4+ T cells with viral peptide pools. When roughly eleven days of culture had elapsed, CD4+ T cells were isolated. Each vaccine recipient was nucleocapsid antibody negative and had no prior SARS-CoV-2 infection. They grew over 1.5 million PBMC in each well, adding around 10 IU/ml IL-2 and roughly 9.3 ug/ml peptides. The length of the CDR3 is 15 residues. V shed 6 bases and J 0 bases; nucleotides not matched to a gene: 7. Germline values: CDR1 MNHEY, CDR2 SVGEGT. The record originates from a study of vaccination effects on CD4 cells after COVID-19. The study's findings and limits: Clonal contraction was marked in infection- and vaccine-induced clones late after vaccination. Cross-reactivity with common cold coronaviruses was shown by only 1 of 255 vaccine-induced clones in healthy vaccinees.

Assay: immunoSEQ multiplex PCR; the TCRdb copy retains only in-frame clones and omits some. This sample has 50,000 or so clones, with approximately 79% found just once. The gene calls are TRBV6-2 or TRBV6-3 and TRBJ1-2; the match to TRBD1 covers 7 bases. The clonotype comes from a human donor who received a COVID-19 vaccine. The starting material was CD4+ T cells from PBMCs cultured with HCoV-OC43 spike peptides, obtained before COVID-19 vaccination. The subset was: HCoV-OC43 spike overlapping peptide pool stimulation. This CDR3 is CASSSQGQPNYGYTF. Written as DNA, the CDR3 is TGTGCCAGCAGCTCACAGGGACAGCCTAACTATGGCTACACCTTC.